These 21 T cell receptor beta chains came from one sample sequenced in a study of PD-L1 blockade in urothelial cancer. Measured with immunoSEQ multiplex PCR; TCRdb has only the in-frame clones, and not every one. This sample has 49,000 or so clones, with just over 85% found just once. Time point denoted: pretreatment peripheral blood. This specimen was PBMCs, taken around atezolizumab (anti-PD-L1) treatment. The source of these receptors is a man between 60 and 70 years old with urothelial cancer.

The rearrangement joins TRBV7-2 to TRBJ1-1; perhaps TRBD1 as D (5 bases). Germline-derived CDR1 and CDR2 are SGHTA and FQGNSA. This CDR3 has 16 residues. V lost 0 bases and J 10 bases, leaving 21 bases between the germline ends. CDR3 bases: TGTGCCAGCAGCTTAGCGGTCCCGGGCCGGGGGGTTGGAGCTTTCTTT. Translating it yields CASSLAVPGRGVGAFF.

The chain has TRBV27 and TRBJ1-5, with TRBD1 as a possible D gene (6 bases). Germline CDR1 and CDR2: MNHEY and SMNVEV (reference sequence). The V and J ends lost 10 bases and 4 bases respectively, with 29 bases between them. This CDR3 has 18 amino acids. The CDR3 reads CATSPDSLLGGPNQPQHF. The DNA of the CDR3 is TGTGCCACCTCCCCGGACAGCCTTCTAGGGGGACCGAATCAGCCCCAGCATTTT.

The J gene is TRBJ2-2, the V gene TRBV29-1; 8 bases line up with TRBD1. CDR3 length: 14 amino acids. Per the germline V gene, CDR1 is SQVTM and CDR2 is ANQGSEA. The V segment lost 5 bases and the J segment 1 base; nucleotides outside the gene matches: 3. The CDR3: CSVQGAGNTGELFF. For the CDR3, the DNA is TGCAGCGTTCAGGGGGCAGGGAACACCGGGGAGCTGTTTTTT.

The rearrangement joins TRBV28 to TRBJ1-4; 7 positions agree with TRBD1. Germline CDR1 MDHEN, CDR2 SYDVKM. The CDR3 covers 17 residues. The V and J ends lost 8 bases and 0 bases, in that order; junction bases with no gene match: 12. CDR3 nucleotides: TGTGCCAGCGGACAATCGGGAACAGGGGCAACTAATGAAAAACTGTTTTTT. Its translation: CASGQSGTGATNEKLFF. Full variable domain (remainder filled in from reference TRBV28 and TRBJ1-4): DVKVTQSSRYLVKRTGEKVFLECVQDMDHENMFWYRQDPGLGLRLIYFSYDVKMKEKGDIPEGYSVSREKKERFSLILESASTNQTSMYLCASGQSGTGATNEKLFFGSGTQLSVL.

This clone appeared a single time. The chain uses TRBV19 and TRBJ2-5; 8 bases fit TRBD1. The junction had 6 bases not matched to a gene; V was cut back by 5 bases and J by 1 base. CDR3 length: 15 amino acids. The V gene's germline CDR1 is LNHDA and CDR2 SQIVND (reference sequence). The CDR3 nucleotides read TGTGCCAGTAGTCAGGACAGGGCATTCCAAGAGACCCAGTACTTC. Amino acids: CASSQDRAFQETQYF.

The V call is TRBV29-1, the J call TRBJ2-7; 8 bases line up with TRBD2. The CDR3 runs to 13 residues. V trimming: 7 bases; J trimming: 3 bases; junction bases outside the gene matches: 8. Germline V CDR1 and CDR2: SQVTM, ANQGSEA. This CDR3 reads CSASGGGFYEQYF. The CDR3 region has the DNA TGCAGCGCCTCCGGGGGGGGGTTCTACGAGCAGTACTTC.

V usage is TRBV5-1 and J usage is TRBJ2-1; D possibly corresponds to TRBD2 (5 bases). V lost 4 bases and J 0 bases, leaving 11 bases between the germline ends. Looked up from germline, CDR1 is SGHRS and CDR2 is YFSETQ. This CDR3 region has 15 residues. CDR3 bases: TGCGCCAGCAGCCCACAACTAGACTCCTACAATGAGCAGTTCTTC. This codes for CASSPQLDSYNEQFF.

The chain recombines TRBV18 with TRBJ1-1; 8 bases line up with TRBD1. In germline, CDR1 is KGHSH, CDR2 LQKENI. The length of the CDR3 is 15 residues. V gave up 6 bases and J gave up 2 bases; unmatched junction bases: 8. The DNA of the CDR3 is TGTGCCAGCTCCCCAGGGGGCAGGGTAAACACTGAAGCTTTCTTT. Residues: CASSPGGRVNTEAFF. The full variable domain, completed using reference TRBV18 and TRBJ1-1, is NAGVMQNPRHLVRRRGQEARLRCSPMKGHSHVYWYRQLPEEGLKFMVYLQKENIIDESGMPKERFSAEFPKEGPSILRIQQVVRGDSAAYFCASSPGGRVNTEAFFGQGTRLTVV.

This CDR3 is CASSPMMAGSGNTIYF. The CDR3, as DNA: TGTGCCAGCTCCCCAATGATGGCAGGCTCTGGAAACACCATATATTTT. The rearrangement joins TRBV18 to TRBJ1-3; D is ambiguous. Germline assignment: CDR1 KGHSH and CDR2 LQKENI. Trimming removed 6 bases from V and 0 bases from J, with 15 bases in between. There are 16 residues in the CDR3. Based on the CDR3 plus reference TRBV18 and TRBJ1-3, the full variable domain is NAGVMQNPRHLVRRRGQEARLRCSPMKGHSHVYWYRQLPEEGLKFMVYLQKENIIDESGMPKERFSAEFPKEGPSILRIQQVVRGDSAAYFCASSPMMAGSGNTIYFGEGSWLTVV.

This clone was observed a few times. The chain employs TRBV21-1 and TRBJ2-5; the table's D call, TRBD1, has no DNA check behind it. TRBV21-1 is a documented pseudogene. This CDR3 has 16 amino acids. CDR3 protein: CASSEGRDRGSETQYF. The CDR3, as DNA: TGTGCCAGCAGCGAAGGCCGGGACAGGGGATCGGAGACCCAGTACTTC.

CDR3 amino acids: CAWSVIYGQGERNTIYF. CDR3 bases: TGTGCCTGGAGTGTGATTTACGGACAGGGGGAAAGAAACACCATATATTTT. V and J are TRBV30 and TRBJ1-3; the match to TRBD1 covers 10 bases. V trimming: 0 bases; J trimming: 5 bases; junction bases outside the gene matches: 10. Germline CDR1 is GTSNPN and CDR2 is SVGIG (reference sequence). CDR3 length equals 17 residues.

V and J are TRBV10-2 and TRBJ2-5, with 12 nucleotides matching TRBD2. After removal of 5 bases from V and 13 bases from J, the junction contained 8 bases not matched to a gene. The CDR3 is made up of 13 amino acids. The germline V gene encodes CDR1 WSHSY and CDR2 SAAADI. CDR3 in amino acids: CASSSTSGGRRYF. For the CDR3, the DNA is TGCGCCAGCAGTTCGACTAGCGGGGGCCGGAGGTACTTC.

The chain has TRBV2 and TRBJ2-3; D is unresolved. Per the germline V gene, CDR1 is SNHLY and CDR2 is FYNNEI. V gave up 6 bases and J gave up 0 bases, with 4 bases separating them. The CDR3 has 12 residues. The CDR3 region is CASRTSTDTQYF. The CDR3 DNA is TGTGCCAGCAGGACTAGCACAGATACGCAGTATTTT.

This chain connects TRBV9 to TRBJ1-1; D is possibly TRBD1 (6 bases). The CDR3 spans 14 residues. The V gene's germline CDR1 is SGDLS and CDR2 YYNGEE. Trimming stripped 4 bases from V and 5 bases from J, with 15 bases between. CDR3 DNA: TGTGCCAGCAGCAGGCAGACAGGTCAAACTGAAGCTTTCTTT. Translated, it gives CASSRQTGQTEAFF.

The chain combines TRBV7-9 with TRBJ1-3, with TRBD1 as a possible D gene (5 bases). The CDR3 contains 16 residues. Germline V gene sequence: CDR1 SEHNR, CDR2 FQNEAQ (reference sequence). V was pared by 3 bases and J by 0 bases, with 12 bases between. CDR3 in amino acids: CASSFQGLSSGNTIYF. The CDR3 coding sequence is TGTGCCAGCAGCTTCCAGGGCTTGAGCTCTGGAAACACCATATATTTT.

The chain has TRBV19 and TRBJ2-1; 7 bases fit TRBD2. Germline-derived CDR1 and CDR2 are LNHDA and SQIVND (reference sequence). This CDR3 is 15 amino acids long. Trimming cost V 4 bases and J 8 bases; bases outside gene matches: 11. CDR3 DNA: TGTGCCAGTAGTACACTAGGCGGGAGAGGGCATGAGCAGTTCTTC. Translating it yields CASSTLGGRGHEQFF. The variable domain in full, with the rest retrieved from reference TRBV19 and TRBJ2-1, is DGGITQSPKYLFRKEGQNVTLSCEQNLNHDAMYWYRQDPGQGLRLIYYSQIVNDFQKGDIAEGYSVSREKKESFPLTVTSAQKNPTAFYLCASSTLGGRGHEQFFGPGTRLTVL.

V usage is TRBV11-1 and J usage is TRBJ1-6; D is perhaps TRBD1 (5 bases). V was cut by 2 bases and J by 6 bases, with 14 bases left in between. CDR1 and CDR2 (germline): SGHAT, FQDESV (reference sequence). The CDR3 loop spans 16 amino acids. In DNA form, the CDR3 reads TGTGCCAGCAGCTTAAGGGGTGGCGCTATTAATTCACCCCTCCACTTT. It yields the protein CASSLRGGAINSPLHF.

The chain joins TRBV4-1 to TRBJ2-1; 7 bases agree with TRBD2. Germline assignment: CDR1 MGHRA and CDR2 YSYEKL. V gave up 4 bases and J gave up 8 bases; unmatched junction bases: 11. This CDR3 region has 15 residues. The CDR3 DNA sequence: TGCGCCAGCAGCCCCGGGAACGCGGGGGTTTATGAGCAGTTCTTC. Protein product: CASSPGNAGVYEQFF.

This clone was observed a single time. The chain uses TRBV7-2 and TRBJ2-1; 7 bases are a match to TRBD2. Germline values: CDR1 SGHTA, CDR2 FQGNSA. The CDR3 runs 17 residues. V dropped 3 bases and J dropped 4; count of bases not matched to a gene: 12. CDR3 sequence: CASSLGRAAGLYNEQFF. The CDR3 bases are TGTGCCAGCAGCTTGGGCCGGGCAGCGGGACTATACAATGAGCAGTTCTTC. Using reference TRBV7-2 and TRBJ2-1 for the parts outside the CDR3, the full variable domain is GAGVSQSPSNKVTEKGKDVELRCDPISGHTALYWYRQSLGQGLEFLIYFQGNSAPDKSGLPSDRFSAERTGGSVSTLTIQRTQQEDSAVYLCASSLGRAAGLYNEQFFGPGTRLTVL.

This chain joins TRBV11-2 and TRBJ2-1, with TRBD2 matching 8 bases. Germline values: CDR1 SGHAT, CDR2 FQNNGV. V trimming: 2 bases; J trimming: 6 bases; junction bases outside the gene matches: 6. The length of the CDR3 is 15 residues. The CDR3 DNA reads as TGTGCCAGCAGCTTATCGATAGCGGGGTTCAATGAGCAGTTCTTC. This codes for CASSLSIAGFNEQFF.

This chain uses TRBV9 with TRBJ2-7; unclear D gene. Trimming stripped 3 bases from V and 3 bases from J, with 13 bases between. Germline CDR1 is SGDLS and CDR2 is YYNGEE. This CDR3 has 14 amino acids. The CDR3 DNA is TGTGCCAGCAGCGCCGACATTATCTTCTACGAGCAGTACTTC. Protein sequence: CASSADIIFYEQYF.